The 26 T cell receptor beta chains in this list originate from one sample, sequenced in a study of vaccination and CD4 T cells after COVID-19. Sample treatment: roughly 11-day PBMC culture with coronavirus spike peptide pools or control peptides (ViraFEST assay). Which antigens these TCRs recognize remains unknown. The Oncomine TCR Beta short-read assay was what sequenced the DNA obtained from cultured CD4+ T cells. TCRdb fed the PCR reads into MiXCR, producing one record per CDR3 protein. Counted here are 11,000 to 15,000 distinct CDR3 sequences, 30% to 35% occurring once; the ten biggest clones make up roughly 10%. The source was CD4+ T cells from blood, cultured in vitro, collected after SARS-CoV-2 vaccination. The source is a human donor who had recovered from COVID-19.

In its sample, this clonotype is medium-sized. The chain couples TRBV6-1 to TRBJ1-2, with D perhaps matching TRBD1 (5 bases). The CDR3 contains 16 residues. Germline-derived CDR1 and CDR2 are MNHNS and SASEGT. The ends were cut back, 7 bases at V and 8 bases at J, with 26 bases in the middle. The CDR3 region is CASNPRPRQLYGGYTF. CDR3 nucleotide sequence: TGTGCCAGCAATCCACGGCCCCGACAGCTCTATGGAGGCTACACCTTC.

This clonotype was seen a handful of times. The J gene is TRBJ1-5, the V gene TRBV20-1, with no clear D. The germline V and J ends were trimmed by 3 bases and 5 bases, with 11 bases remaining between them. Germline V gene sequence: CDR1 DFQATT, CDR2 SNEGSKA (reference sequence). This CDR3 spans 13 amino acids. CDR3 amino acids: CSARTKGHQPQHF. CDR3 nucleotide sequence: TGCAGTGCTAGGACTAAGGGCCATCAGCCCCAGCATTTT.

J is TRBJ2-7 and V is TRBV6-2 or TRBV6-3; possible D gene TRBD1, 7 bases. Germline values: CDR1 MNHEY, CDR2 SVGEGT. The V end lost 6 bases, the J end lost 2 bases, and 14 bases lay between the germline ends. There are 14 residues in the CDR3. The CDR3 region has the DNA TGTGCCAGCAGAATACAGGGGAGGACCTACGAGCAGTACTTC. It translates to CASRIQGRTYEQYF.

This clonotype was counted between two and nine times. The chain links TRBV2 to TRBJ1-2, with unresolved D. This CDR3 has 11 amino acids. Germline CDR1 reads SNHLY; CDR2 reads FYNNEI. The V end lost 6 bases, the J end lost 2 bases, and 4 bases lay between the germline ends. Here the CDR3 DNA reads TGTGCCAGCAGGGACAACTATGGCTACACCTTC. Protein product: CASRDNYGYTF. The whole variable domain, remainder taken from reference TRBV2 and TRBJ1-2, is EPEVTQTPSHQVTQMGQEVILRCVPISNHLYFYWYRQILGQKVEFLVSFYNNEISEKSEIFDDQFSVERPDGSNFTLKIRSTKLEDSAMYFCASRDNYGYTFGSGTRLTVV.

CDR3 nucleotide sequence: TGTGCCAGCAGCTCCACGCGACGAAACTATGGCTACACCTTC. This encodes CASSSTRRNYGYTF. This chain links TRBV7-2 with TRBJ1-2; D not resolved. From germline, CDR1 is SGHTA and CDR2 FQGNSA. The CDR3 is 14 residues long. V was clipped by 4 bases and J by 2 bases, with 11 bases between them.

Concerning this clonotype itself: At one of its ends the junction is not consistent with the germline gene, which may arise from a read error. The chain combines TRBV12-3 or TRBV12-4 with TRBJ2-5; unclear D gene. The CDR3 has 14 amino acids. CDR3 in DNA: TGTGCCAGCACTTTAATGGCAGTACAAGAGACCCAGTACTTC. Its protein is CASTLMAVQETQYF.

The rearrangement joins TRBV30 to TRBJ1-1, with 8 nucleotides matching TRBD1. Germline V lookup: CDR1 GTSNPN, CDR2 SVGIG (reference sequence). V shed 2 bases and J 3 bases; nucleotides not matched to a gene: 2. The CDR3 length is 13 residues. CDR3 in DNA: TGTGCCTGGAGTAGACAGGGGTACACTGAAGCTTTCTTT. This encodes CAWSRQGYTEAFF.

The J gene is TRBJ2-7, the V gene TRBV6-1; TRBD2 aligns across 13 bases. CDR1 is MNHNS, CDR2 SASEGT, per germline. The CDR3 is 16 residues long. With 6 bases clipped from V and 7 bases from J, the junction kept 12 bases outside the gene matches. CDR3 amino acids: CASRPGTSGTRGEQYF. The DNA of the CDR3 is TGTGCCAGCAGACCCGGGACTAGCGGGACTCGTGGTGAGCAGTACTTC.

The V gene is TRBV7-8, the J gene TRBJ2-3; possibly TRBD2 for D (5 bases). This CDR3 is 16 amino acids long. Germline CDR1 SGHVS, CDR2 FQNEAQ. The V gene lost 5 bases and the J gene lost 2 bases, with 17 bases spanning the gap. In nucleotides, the CDR3 is TGTGCCAGCAGCCCCCTGGACTGGAACGCCACAGATACGCAGTATTTT. It codes for CASSPLDWNATDTQYF. The full variable domain, with the rest looked up from reference TRBV7-8 and TRBJ2-3, is GAGVSQSPRYKVAKRGQDVALRCDPISGHVSLFWYQQALGQGPEFLTYFQNEAQLDKSGLPSDRFFAERPEGSVSTLKIQRTQQEDSAVYLCASSPLDWNATDTQYFGPGTRLTVL.

This clonotype was detected only a few times. This chain joins TRBV7-2 and TRBJ2-7, with 8 bases identical to TRBD2. This CDR3 is built from 16 residues. The J segment lost 0 bases and the V segment lost 2 bases, leaving 6 bases of the junction unmatched. CDR1 is SGHTA and CDR2 is FQGNSA in the germline V gene. The DNA of the CDR3 is TGTGCCAGCAGCTTATCCTTTGCGGGAGGCTCCTACGAGCAGTACTTC. The encoded protein is CASSLSFAGGSYEQYF.

V and J are TRBV28 and TRBJ2-3, with 7 bases identical to TRBD1. This CDR3 is built from 15 residues. The ends lost 6 bases at V and 0 bases at J; junction bases unmatched: 6. Germline CDR1 is MDHEN and CDR2 is SYDVKM. The CDR3 loop is CASRTDRISTDTQYF. DNA of the CDR3: TGTGCCAGCAGAACGGACAGGATAAGCACAGATACGCAGTATTTT.

V is TRBV6-1 and J is TRBJ1-6; D possibly corresponds to TRBD1 (5 bases). The CDR3 extends over 14 amino acids. The germline V gene encodes CDR1 MNHNS and CDR2 SASEGT. Deletions cut 3 bases from V and 8 bases from J, with 11 bases between. The CDR3 region is CASSEGRDYSPLHF. In nucleotides, the CDR3 is TGTGCCAGCAGTGAGGGCAGGGATTATTCACCCCTCCACTTT.

This chain uses TRBV12-3 or TRBV12-4 with TRBJ1-4; 8 bases agree with TRBD1. Trimming took 5 bases from V and 6 from J; bases not matched to a gene: 8. This CDR3 region has 15 residues. This chain's CDR3 is CASSGAGTGDEKLFF. The CDR3 DNA sequence: TGTGCCAGCAGTGGAGCCGGGACAGGAGATGAAAAACTGTTTTTT.

This chain connects TRBV5-4 to TRBJ1-2; no clear D. The CDR3 totals 14 residues. Deletions cut 2 bases from V and 6 bases from J, with 14 bases between. CDR1 SGHNT and CDR2 YYREEE come from the germline V gene (reference sequence). CDR3 in amino acids: CASSFPPPENGYTF. The DNA of the CDR3 is TGTGCCAGCAGCTTTCCCCCCCCGGAGAATGGCTACACCTTC.

This clonotype was counted only a few times. V usage is TRBV6-2 or TRBV6-3 and J usage is TRBJ1-5; D is uncertain. Trimming took off 2 bases at V and 5 bases at J, with 4 bases between the two ends. This CDR3 is 12 amino acids long. CDR1 is MNHEY and CDR2 is SVGEGT in the germline V gene. The CDR3 DNA follows: TGTGCCAGCAGTTACCCGGATCAGCCCCAGCATTTT. Translated, it gives CASSYPDQPQHF.

The sample holds a few counts of this clonotype. The chain is built from TRBV10-1 and TRBJ2-7, with D tentatively TRBD2 (6 bases). V was cut by 2 bases and J by 2 bases, with 19 bases left in between. Germline V gene lookup returns CDR1 WNHNN and CDR2 SYGVQD (reference sequence). The CDR3 totals 17 residues. CDR3: CASSEPPWRESTYEQYF. CDR3 nucleotides: TGCGCCAGCAGTGAGCCCCCCTGGAGGGAGAGTACCTACGAGCAGTACTTC.

The J gene is TRBJ2-5, the V gene TRBV29-1; D ambiguous. The CDR3 runs 12 residues. Germline V gene lookup returns CDR1 SQVTM and CDR2 ANQGSEA. Trimming left V 5 bases short and J 5 bases short, with 12 bases between. CDR3 nucleotide sequence: TGCAGCGTTTCCTCCCTAGGGGAGACCCAGTACTTC. This translates into CSVSSLGETQYF.

The chain recombines TRBV29-1 with TRBJ1-1; TRBD1 matches at 9 bases. CDR1 SQVTM and CDR2 ANQGSEA come from the germline V gene. This CDR3 has 14 amino acids. The V and J ends lost 6 bases and 5 bases, in that order; junction bases with no gene match: 10. The chain's CDR3 is CSVVLGQGWTEAFF. The DNA for the CDR3 is TGCAGCGTCGTCTTGGGACAGGGCTGGACTGAAGCTTTCTTT. The whole variable domain, remainder taken from reference TRBV29-1 and TRBJ1-1, is SAVISQKPSRDICQRGTSLTIQCQVDSQVTMMFWYRQQPGQSLTLIATANQGSEATYESGFVIDKFPISRPNLTFSTLTVSNMSPEDSSIYLCSVVLGQGWTEAFFGQGTRLTVV.

This clonotype was seen a few times. The V gene is TRBV25-1, the J gene TRBJ1-1, with D unresolved. V lost 5 bases, J lost 4 bases, and 14 bases lay in between. This CDR3 contains 14 residues. The germline V gene encodes CDR1 MGHDK and CDR2 SYGVNS. In DNA form, the CDR3 reads TGTGCCAGCAGTTACGGGCCGGTAGCCACTGAAGCTTTCTTT. Translation gives CASSYGPVATEAFF.

The CDR3 DNA reads TGCAGCGCCAAGCGGCAAGAGACCCAGTACTTC. It translates to CSAKRQETQYF. The rearrangement joins TRBV29-1 to TRBJ2-5; D is possibly TRBD2 (5 bases). This CDR3 has 11 amino acids. Trimming stripped 7 bases from V and 2 bases from J, with 8 bases between. Germline V gene data show CDR1 as SQVTM and CDR2 as ANQGSEA.

The J gene is TRBJ2-6, the V gene TRBV12-3 or TRBV12-4; tentatively, D is TRBD1 or TRBD2 (5 bases each). CDR3 length: 15 amino acids. V lost 3 bases and J 0 bases, leaving 6 bases between the germline ends. CDR3 residues: CASSLGPSGANVLTF. CDR3 sequence (DNA): TGTGCCAGCAGTTTGGGACCCTCTGGGGCCAACGTCCTGACTTTC.

This sequence joins TRBV20-1 and TRBJ2-7, with 16 bases fitting TRBD2. V was clipped by 4 bases and J by 3 bases; unmatched bases: 6. The CDR3 is 16 residues long. Germline-derived CDR1 and CDR2 are DFQATT and SNEGSKA (reference sequence). CDR3 bases: TGCAGTGCTACGGGACTAGCGGGAGGGCTACGCTACGAGCAGTACTTC. Translated: CSATGLAGGLRYEQYF.

This clonotype was observed a handful of times. The chain joins TRBV14 to TRBJ1-2; perhaps TRBD1 as D (5 bases). The CDR3 is 14 amino acids. V gave up 0 bases and J gave up 4 bases, with 9 bases separating them. Germline V gives CDR1 SGHDN, CDR2 FVKESK. Written as DNA, the CDR3 is TGTGCCAGCAGCCAAGACCTGGGGGTCTATGGCTACACCTTC. It codes for CASSQDLGVYGYTF.

The rearrangement joins TRBV7-2 to TRBJ2-5; D gene uncertain. The V end lost 2 bases, the J end lost 2 bases, and 0 bases lay between the germline ends. The CDR3 runs 11 residues. CDR1 is SGHTA, CDR2 FQGNSA, per germline. Here the CDR3 DNA reads TGTGCCAGCAGCTTACAAGAGACCCAGTACTTC. Translating gives CASSLQETQYF.

The chain couples TRBV5-3 to TRBJ2-7; D uncertain. TRBV5-3 has ORF status, its function being uncertain. Trimming left V 0 bases short and J 4 bases short, with 11 bases between. The CDR3 has 14 amino acids. This CDR3 reads CARSLVTRLYEQYF. CDR3 DNA: TGTGCCAGAAGCTTGGTGACAAGACTGTACGAGCAGTACTTC.

CDR3 in DNA: TGTGCCAGCTCACCGGGACAGGGGGCCCGCTTGGAAAACGAGCAGTACTTC. This gives the protein CASSPGQGARLENEQYF. The chain links TRBV18 to TRBJ2-7, with 12 bases identical to TRBD1. The germline V gene encodes CDR1 KGHSH and CDR2 LQKENI. The CDR3 runs to 17 residues. The V segment lost 3 bases and the J segment 5 bases; nucleotides outside the gene matches: 11.